This T cell receptor beta chain was documented in a study of T cell changes during pregnancy in multiple sclerosis. Sequencing used immunoSEQ multiplex PCR; TCRdb keeps in-frame clones, though not all of them. The table shows about 42,000 clones, with less than 90% occurring only once. CDR1 and CDR2 (germline): SGHRS, YFSETQ. V was clipped by 5 bases and J by 6 bases; unmatched bases: 7. The CDR3 sequence is 15 residues long. The chain couples TRBV5-1 to TRBJ2-2, with TRBD2 matching over 10 bases. The specimen was CD4+ T cells from peripheral blood mononuclear cells, collected before pregnancy. The receptor comes from a female donor with multiple sclerosis, enrolled in a pregnancy study. In DNA, the CDR3 is TGCGCCAGCAGATATATAGCGGGAGGCCCCGGGGAGCTGTTTTTT. This encodes CASRYIAGGPGELFF.